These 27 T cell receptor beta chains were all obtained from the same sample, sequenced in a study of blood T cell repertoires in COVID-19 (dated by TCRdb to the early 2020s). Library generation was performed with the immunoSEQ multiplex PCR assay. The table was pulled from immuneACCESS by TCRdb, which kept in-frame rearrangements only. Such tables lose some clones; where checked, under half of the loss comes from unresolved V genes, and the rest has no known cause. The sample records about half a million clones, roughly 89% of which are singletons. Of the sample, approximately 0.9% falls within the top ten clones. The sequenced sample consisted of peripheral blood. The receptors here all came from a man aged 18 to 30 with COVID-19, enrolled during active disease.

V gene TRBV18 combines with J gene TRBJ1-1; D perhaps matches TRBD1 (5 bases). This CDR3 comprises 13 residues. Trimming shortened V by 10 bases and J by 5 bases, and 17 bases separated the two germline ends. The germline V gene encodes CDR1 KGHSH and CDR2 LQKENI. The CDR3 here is CATLSTRGTEAFF. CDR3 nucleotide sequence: TGTGCCACCCTTTCCACTCGGGGGACTGAAGCTTTCTTT.

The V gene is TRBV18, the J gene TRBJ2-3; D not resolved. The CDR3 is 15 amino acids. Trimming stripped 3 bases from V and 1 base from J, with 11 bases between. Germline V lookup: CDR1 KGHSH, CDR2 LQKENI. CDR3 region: CASSPTWQGTDTQYF. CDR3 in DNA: TGTGCCAGCTCACCTACGTGGCAGGGCACAGATACGCAGTATTTT.

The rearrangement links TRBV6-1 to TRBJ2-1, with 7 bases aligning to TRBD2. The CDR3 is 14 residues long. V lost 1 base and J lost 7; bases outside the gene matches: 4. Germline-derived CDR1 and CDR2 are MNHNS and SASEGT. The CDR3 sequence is CASSEVVGGNEQFF. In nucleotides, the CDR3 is TGTGCCAGCAGTGAAGTAGTCGGGGGGAATGAGCAGTTCTTC.

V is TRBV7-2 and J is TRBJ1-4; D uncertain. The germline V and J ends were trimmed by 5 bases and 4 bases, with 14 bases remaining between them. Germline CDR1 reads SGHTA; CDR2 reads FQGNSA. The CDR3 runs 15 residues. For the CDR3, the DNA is TGTGCCAGCAGCGACGGAGGGCAGAATAATGAAAAACTGTTTTTT. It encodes CASSDGGQNNEKLFF.

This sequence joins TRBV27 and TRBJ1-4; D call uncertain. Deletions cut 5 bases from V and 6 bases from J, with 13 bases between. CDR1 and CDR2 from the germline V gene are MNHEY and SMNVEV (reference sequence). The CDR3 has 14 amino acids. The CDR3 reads CASSRWGGDEKLFF. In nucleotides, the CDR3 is TGTGCCAGCAGTCGCTGGGGAGGCGATGAAAAACTGTTTTTT.

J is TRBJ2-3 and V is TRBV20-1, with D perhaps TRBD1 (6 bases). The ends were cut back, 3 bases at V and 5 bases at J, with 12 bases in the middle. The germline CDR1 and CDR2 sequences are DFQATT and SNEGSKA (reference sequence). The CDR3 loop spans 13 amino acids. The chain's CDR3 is CSASWLGGDTQYF. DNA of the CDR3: TGCAGTGCTAGTTGGCTAGGGGGAGATACGCAGTATTTT.

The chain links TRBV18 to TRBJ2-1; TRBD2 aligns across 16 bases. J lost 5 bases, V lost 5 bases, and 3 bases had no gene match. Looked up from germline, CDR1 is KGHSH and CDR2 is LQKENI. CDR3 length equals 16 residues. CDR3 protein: CASSSGLAGGDNEQFF. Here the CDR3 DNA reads TGTGCCAGCTCATCGGGACTAGCGGGAGGGGACAATGAGCAGTTCTTC.

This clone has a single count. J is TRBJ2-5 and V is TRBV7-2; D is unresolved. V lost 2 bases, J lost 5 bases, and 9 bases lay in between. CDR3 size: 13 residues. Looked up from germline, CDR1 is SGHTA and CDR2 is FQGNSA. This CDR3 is CASSLTMTETQYF. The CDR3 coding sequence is TGTGCCAGCAGCTTAACTATGACGGAGACCCAGTACTTC.

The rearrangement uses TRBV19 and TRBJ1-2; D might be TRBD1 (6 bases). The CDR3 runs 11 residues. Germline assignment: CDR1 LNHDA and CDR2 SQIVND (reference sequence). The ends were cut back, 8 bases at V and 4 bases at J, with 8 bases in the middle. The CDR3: CASRDTYGYTF. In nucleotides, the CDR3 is TGTGCCAGTCGGGACACCTATGGCTACACCTTC.

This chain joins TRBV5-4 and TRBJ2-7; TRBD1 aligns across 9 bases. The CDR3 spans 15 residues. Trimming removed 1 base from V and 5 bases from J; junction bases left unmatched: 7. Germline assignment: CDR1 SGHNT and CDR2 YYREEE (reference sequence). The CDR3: CASSLWGTGKDEQYF. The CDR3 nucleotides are TGTGCCAGCAGCTTGTGGGGGACAGGGAAGGACGAGCAGTACTTC.

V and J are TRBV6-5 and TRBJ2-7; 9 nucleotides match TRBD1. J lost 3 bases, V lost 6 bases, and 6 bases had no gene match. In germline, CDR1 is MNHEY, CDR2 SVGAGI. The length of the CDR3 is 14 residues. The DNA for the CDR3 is TGTGCCAGCAGGTCTCCGGGACAGGGCTACGAGCAGTACTTC. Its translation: CASRSPGQGYEQYF.

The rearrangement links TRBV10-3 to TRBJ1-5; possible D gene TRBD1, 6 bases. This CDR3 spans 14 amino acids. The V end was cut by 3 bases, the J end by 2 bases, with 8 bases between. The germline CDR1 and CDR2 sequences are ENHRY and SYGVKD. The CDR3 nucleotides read TGTGCCATCAGTGATTCAGGGGGCAATCAGCCCCAGCATTTT. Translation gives CAISDSGGNQPQHF.

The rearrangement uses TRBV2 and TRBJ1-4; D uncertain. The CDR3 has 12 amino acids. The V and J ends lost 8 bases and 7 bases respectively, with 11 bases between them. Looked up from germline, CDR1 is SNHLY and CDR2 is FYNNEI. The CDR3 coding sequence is TGTGCCAGCTCTTACCACAGTGAAAAACTGTTTTTT. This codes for CASSYHSEKLFF.

The CDR3 region is CASRKSGGADQFF. The CDR3 nucleotides are TGTGCCAGCAGAAAAAGTGGAGGAGCTGATCAGTTCTTC. The genes are TRBV27 and TRBJ2-1; D may be TRBD2 (5 bases). V lost 6 bases and J lost 13, with 19 bases in between. CDR1 and CDR2 (germline): MNHEY, SMNVEV (reference sequence). The CDR3 totals 13 residues.

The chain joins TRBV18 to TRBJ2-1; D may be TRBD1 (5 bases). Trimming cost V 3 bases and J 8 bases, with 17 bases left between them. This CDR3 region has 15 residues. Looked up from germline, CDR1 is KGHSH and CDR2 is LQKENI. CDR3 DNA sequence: TGTGCCAGCTCACCGCAGGGTACCTTAACGGATGAGCAGTTCTTC. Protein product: CASSPQGTLTDEQFF.

The CDR3 nucleotides read TGTGCCAGCAGCGGGGGACCGGGACAGTCCTATGGCTACACCTTC. As protein: CASSGGPGQSYGYTF. The chain carries TRBV5-4 and TRBJ1-2; 7 nucleotides match TRBD1. Trimming cost V 4 bases and J 4 bases; bases outside gene matches: 10. Germline assignment: CDR1 SGHNT and CDR2 YYREEE (reference sequence). This CDR3 has 15 amino acids.

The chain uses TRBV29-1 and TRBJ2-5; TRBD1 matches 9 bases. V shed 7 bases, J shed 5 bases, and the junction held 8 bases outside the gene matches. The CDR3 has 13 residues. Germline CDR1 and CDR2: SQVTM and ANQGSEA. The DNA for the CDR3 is TGCAGCGGGACAGGGGAGGGTTTTGAGACCCAGTACTTC. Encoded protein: CSGTGEGFETQYF. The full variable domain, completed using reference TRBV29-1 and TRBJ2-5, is SAVISQKPSRDICQRGTSLTIQCQVDSQVTMMFWYRQQPGQSLTLIATANQGSEATYESGFVIDKFPISRPNLTFSTLTVSNMSPEDSSIYLCSGTGEGFETQYFGPGTRLLVL.

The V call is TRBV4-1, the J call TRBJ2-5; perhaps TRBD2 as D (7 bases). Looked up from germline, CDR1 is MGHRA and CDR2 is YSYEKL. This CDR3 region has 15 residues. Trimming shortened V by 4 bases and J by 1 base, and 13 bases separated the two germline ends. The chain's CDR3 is CASSLLRGGQETQYF. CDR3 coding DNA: TGCGCCAGCAGCCTCCTTAGGGGGGGCCAAGAGACCCAGTACTTC.

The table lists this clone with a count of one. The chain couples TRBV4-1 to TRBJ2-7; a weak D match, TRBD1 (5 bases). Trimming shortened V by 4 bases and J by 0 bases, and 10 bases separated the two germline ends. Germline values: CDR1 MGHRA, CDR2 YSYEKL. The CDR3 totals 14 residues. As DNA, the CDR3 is TGCGCCAGCAGCCGGATGACAGTCTCCTACGAGCAGTACTTC. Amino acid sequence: CASSRMTVSYEQYF.

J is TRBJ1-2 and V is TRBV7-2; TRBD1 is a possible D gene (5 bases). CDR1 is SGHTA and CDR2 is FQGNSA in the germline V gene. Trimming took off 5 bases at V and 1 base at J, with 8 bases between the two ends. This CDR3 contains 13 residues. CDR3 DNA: TGTGCCAGCAGCGCCGGGGGTAACTATGGCTACACCTTC. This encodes CASSAGGNYGYTF.

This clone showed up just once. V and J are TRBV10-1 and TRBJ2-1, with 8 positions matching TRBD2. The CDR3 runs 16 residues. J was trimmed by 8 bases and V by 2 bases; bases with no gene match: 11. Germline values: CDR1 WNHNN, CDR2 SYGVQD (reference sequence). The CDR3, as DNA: TGCGCCAGCAGTGAGGCCCGGCTAGCGGGTATGGATGAGCAGTTCTTC. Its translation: CASSEARLAGMDEQFF.

The CDR3 DNA follows: TGTGCCAGCAGTTTAAGGCGCGGGAGGCAGCAGTTCTTC. Encoded protein: CASSLRRGRQQFF. The J gene is TRBJ2-1, the V gene TRBV12-3 or TRBV12-4; 8 nucleotides line up with TRBD2. The CDR3 covers 13 residues. V was pared by 2 bases and J by 11 bases, with 5 bases of the junction left unmatched.

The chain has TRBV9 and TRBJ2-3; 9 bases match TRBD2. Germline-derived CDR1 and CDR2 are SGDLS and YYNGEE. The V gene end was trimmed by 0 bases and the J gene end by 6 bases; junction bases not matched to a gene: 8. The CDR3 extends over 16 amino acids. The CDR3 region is CASSVVEGGRADTQYF. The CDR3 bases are TGTGCCAGCAGCGTAGTGGAGGGCGGGAGGGCCGATACGCAGTATTTT. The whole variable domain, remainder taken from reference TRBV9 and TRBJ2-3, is DSGVTQTPKHLITATGQRVTLRCSPRSGDLSVYWYQQSLDQGLQFLIQYYNGEERAKGNILERFSAQQFPDLHSELNLSSLELGDSALYFCASSVVEGGRADTQYFGPGTRLTVL.

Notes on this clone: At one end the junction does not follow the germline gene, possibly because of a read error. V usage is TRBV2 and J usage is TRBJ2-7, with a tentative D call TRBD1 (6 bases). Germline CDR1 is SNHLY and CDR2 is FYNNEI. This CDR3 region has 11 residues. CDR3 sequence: CASSLGGVCFF. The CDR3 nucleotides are TGTGCCAGCAGCCTAGGGGGAGTTTGCTTCTTC.

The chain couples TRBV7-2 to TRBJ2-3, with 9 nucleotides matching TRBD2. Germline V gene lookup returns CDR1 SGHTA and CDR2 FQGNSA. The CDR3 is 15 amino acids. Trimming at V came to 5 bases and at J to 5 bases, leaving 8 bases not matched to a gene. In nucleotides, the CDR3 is TGTGCCAGCAGCCCCAGAGCGGGGGGAAGAGATACGCAGTATTTT. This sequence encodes CASSPRAGGRDTQYF.

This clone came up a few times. The CDR3 loop is CASSLSTGWGEAFF. In nucleotides, the CDR3 is TGCGCCAGCAGTCTCTCAACAGGGTGGGGTGAAGCTTTCTTT. The chain has TRBV10-2 and TRBJ1-1; tentatively, D is TRBD1 (6 bases). Trimming left V 5 bases short and J 7 bases short, with 17 bases between. CDR3 length: 14 amino acids. The germline gives CDR1 WSHSY, CDR2 SAAADI.

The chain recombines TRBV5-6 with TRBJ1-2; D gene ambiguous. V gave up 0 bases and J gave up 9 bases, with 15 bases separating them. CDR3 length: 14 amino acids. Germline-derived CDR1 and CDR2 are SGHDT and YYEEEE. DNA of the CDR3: TGTGCCAGCAGCTTGGCCAATCAGCGCAGCAGCTACACCTTC. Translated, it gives CASSLANQRSSYTF.